Sequencing of this TCR beta chain was carried out in a study of shared clonotypes between healthy human individuals. Data came from immunoSEQ multiplex PCR; TCRdb stores just in-frame clones and leaves some out. The table lists 500,000 to 700,000 clones, approximately 95% of them singletons. CDR1 SGDLS and CDR2 YYNGEE come from the germline V gene. This CDR3 has 14 amino acids. The ends lost 7 bases at V and 3 bases at J; junction bases unmatched: 6. As defined, naive CD8 cells were CD45RO-negative and positively selected for CCR7, with terminally differentiated effector memory CD45RA+ cells excluded.

This clonotype originated in a woman in her 30s in good health. Sequencing was done on a sample of naive CD8+ T cells sorted from blood. The chain links TRBV9 to TRBJ2-2; 7 nucleotides agree with TRBD2. This CDR3 is CASGVGLHTGELFF. The CDR3 DNA follows: TGTGCCAGCGGGGTGGGACTACACACCGGGGAGCTGTTTTTT.